This T cell receptor (beta chain) was captured in a study of T cell responses to AZD1222 COVID-19 vaccine. Study-wide points: Across the whole spike, CD4 TCRs peaked at regions 160-218 and 743-854. Of the AZD1222 recipients, only five to seven were seropositive at baseline.

The assay was immunoSEQ multiplex PCR, and TCRdb's table has in-frame clones only and misses some. The table lists 95,000 to 110,000 clones, approximately 86% of them singletons. Of note for this clone: Its antigen is unidentified.

The sample here was peripheral blood, taken on day 0 of AZD1222 vaccination. This clonotype was sampled from an adult in good health.

The CDR3 is CASSWGKGYEQYF. In DNA form, the CDR3 reads TGTGCCAGCAGTTGGGGCAAGGGCTACGAGCAGTACTTC. The chain joins TRBV28 to TRBJ2-7; TRBD1 is a possible D gene (5 bases). Germline V gives CDR1 MDHEN, CDR2 SYDVKM. The V and J ends lost 4 bases and 3 bases respectively, with 10 bases between them. This CDR3 spans 13 amino acids.